One sample yielded the 25 T cell receptor beta chains listed below, sequenced in a study of tumor-infiltrating lymphocytes in primary liver carcinoma. TCR beta cDNA was made from 450 to 550 ng total RNA with a constant-region primer. Nested multiplex PCR, run for three rounds with slightly modified ARM-PCR, yielded TCR beta libraries. The first two PCR rounds, roughly 9 cycles each, used TRBV1-TRBV30 forward primers and a C-beta reverse primer. TCRdb itself ran the multiplex PCR reads through MiXCR, one entry per CDR3 protein. Altogether 95,000 to 100,000 distinct CDR3 sequences are present, 65% to 75% being singletons, with the ten largest covering about 12%. Unsorted bulk tissue, about 18-32 mg of it, served as the source for co-extraction of RNA and DNA. Sequencing was carried out using liver tumor tissue from sampling region 2. Subset denoted: tumor region T2, inferior pole. All receptors come from a woman aged 55 to 70 with primary liver carcinoma and hepatitis B virus infection.

In its sample, this clonotype was seen many times. The chain combines TRBV4-1 with TRBJ2-1; weak D call: TRBD2 (6 bases). There are 16 residues in the CDR3. Germline V gene data show CDR1 as MGHRA and CDR2 as YSYEKL. Trimming removed 5 bases at V and 0 bases at J, with 14 bases between. CDR3 DNA sequence: TGCGCCAGCAGCGGCAGACTAGGCGGCTCCTACAATGAGCAGTTCTTC. It encodes CASSGRLGGSYNEQFF.

The chain links TRBV28 to TRBJ1-6; D is uncertain. V was shortened by 5 bases and J by 0 bases, with 23 bases between the two germline ends. The CDR3 is made up of 20 amino acids. In germline, CDR1 is MDHEN, CDR2 SYDVKM. The DNA of the CDR3 is TGTGCCAGCAGTCGATTATGGGGTGGACGCGGCAGCTCCTATAATTCACCCCTCCACTTT. Protein sequence: CASSRLWGGRGSSYNSPLHF.

This chain links TRBV5-6 with TRBJ2-3; perhaps D is TRBD1 or TRBD2 (6 bases each). There are 14 residues in the CDR3. Germline values: CDR1 SGHDT, CDR2 YYEEEE. Between the trimmed V and J ends, which lost 3 bases and 5 bases, there was a span of 13 bases. The CDR3 nucleotides are TGTGCCAGCAGCTCGTGGGGGGCCATAGATACGCAGTATTTT. Its translation: CASSSWGAIDTQYF.

CDR3 coding DNA: TGTGCCAGCAGTTTAGGTCTAGTGAACTATGGCTACACCTTC. Its translation is CASSLGLVNYGYTF. This chain links TRBV28 with TRBJ1-2; D unclear. CDR1 is MDHEN and CDR2 is SYDVKM in the germline V gene. This CDR3 region has 14 residues. V lost 2 bases, J lost 2 bases, and 9 bases lay in between.

In the case of this clonotype: This may stem from a read error, because a much larger clone lies one nucleotide away. V usage is TRBV5-4 and J usage is TRBJ2-5; 9 positions match TRBD2. Germline CDR1 SGHNT, CDR2 YYREEE (reference sequence). CDR3 length: 15 residues. CDR3 sequence: CVSSLVSGSGETQYF. The CDR3 region has the DNA TGTGTCAGCAGCTTGGTTAGCGGGAGTGGAGAGACCCAGTACTTC.

This clonotype has a count of ten or more. The V gene is TRBV6-1, the J gene TRBJ2-7, with a tentative D call TRBD2 (6 bases). The CDR3 length is 16 residues. The ends were cut back, 0 bases at V and 5 bases at J, with 17 bases in the middle. The V gene's germline CDR1 is MNHNS and CDR2 SASEGT. The chain's CDR3 is CASSEAWTGVGHEQYF. The CDR3 coding sequence is TGTGCCAGCAGTGAAGCTTGGACGGGAGTAGGCCACGAGCAGTACTTC.

CDR3 sequence reads: CISSSEGEAFF. Written as DNA, the CDR3 is TGTATCAGCTCTAGTGAGGGGGAAGCTTTCTTT. V gene TRBV6-6 combines with J gene TRBJ1-1; maybe TRBD1 (5 bases). The CDR3 has 11 residues. CDR1 is MNHNY, CDR2 SVGAGI, per germline (reference sequence).

For this clonotype: At one end, the junction sequence differs from germline, possibly due to a read error. The V call is TRBV7-8, the J call TRBJ2-5; the match to TRBD2 covers 11 bases. The CDR3 sequence is 18 residues long. The germline V gene encodes CDR1 SGHVS and CDR2 FQNEAQ. The CDR3 coding sequence is TGTACCAGCAGCCCTATCGGGCTAGCGGGAGGAGGGGGGAAGACCCAATACTTC. This codes for CTSSPIGLAGGGGKTQYF.

Only a few counts were recorded for this clonotype. The rearrangement joins TRBV5-1 to TRBJ2-1, with 8 positions matching TRBD2. J was trimmed by 1 base and V by 4 bases; bases with no gene match: 10. Germline V gene lookup returns CDR1 SGHRS and CDR2 YFSETQ. The CDR3 sequence is 17 residues long. The CDR3 DNA sequence: TGCGCCAGCAGCCCCCAAACTTCTAGCGGGTCCTACAATGAGCAGTTCTTC. This codes for CASSPQTSSGSYNEQFF.

This clonotype was found many times. The V gene is TRBV7-9, the J gene TRBJ2-3; 8 nucleotides match TRBD2. CDR3 size: 15 residues. The V gene end was trimmed by 2 bases and the J gene end by 6 bases; junction bases not matched to a gene: 7. The V gene's germline CDR1 is SEHNR and CDR2 FQNEAQ (reference sequence). The DNA of the CDR3 is TGTGCCAGCAGCTTACGGAGCGGGAGTGCTGATACGCAGTATTTT. Its protein is CASSLRSGSADTQYF.

This clonotype has a count of ten or more. The chain carries TRBV6-1 and TRBJ1-2; the D is unclear. Per germline, CDR1 MNHNS and CDR2 SASEGT. The length of the CDR3 is 13 residues. Trimming pared 3 bases from V and 5 bases from J, leaving 10 bases between. The chain's CDR3 is CASSESWGYGYTF. The CDR3 DNA sequence: TGTGCCAGCAGTGAGAGCTGGGGATATGGCTACACCTTC.

As for this clonotype: A read error may account for a junction end that differs from germline. J is TRBJ2-7 and V is TRBV11-2, with TRBD2 as a possible D gene (5 bases). Germline lookup yields CDR1 SGHAT and CDR2 FQNNGV. The CDR3 has 15 residues. CDR3 nucleotide sequence: TGTGCCAGCAGCTCTCCGAATGGAGGCCGCTGCGAGCAGTATTTC. Translating gives CASSSPNGGRCEQYF.

Of note for this clonotype: Sequence at one end of the junction differs from germline and may be a read error. The V and J genes are TRBV6-5 and TRBJ2-2; TRBD2 might be the D (6 bases). The CDR3 is 14 amino acids. Germline values: CDR1 MNHEY, CDR2 SVGAGI. The CDR3 here is CVSRGRGITGELFF. The CDR3 bases are TGTGTCAGCAGAGGACGGGGGATCACCGGGGAGCTGTTTTTT.

For this clonotype: One base away lies a much larger clone, so this may be a sequencing read error. The DNA of the CDR3 is TGTGCCAGCAGCTTAGCGGCGTTGAGCTCTGGGGCCAACGTCCTGACTTTC. The encoded protein is CASSLAALSSGANVLTF. This chain connects TRBV11-3 to TRBJ2-6; D remains unclear. With 1 base removed from V and 0 bases from J, the gap between germline ends came to 10 bases. CDR3 length: 17 residues. The germline gives CDR1 SGHNT, CDR2 YENEEA.

As regards this clonotype: The junction and the germline gene differ at one end; a read error may be behind it. V gene TRBV11-3 combines with J gene TRBJ2-1, with D unclear. Germline-derived CDR1 and CDR2 are SGHNT and YENEEA. The CDR3 has 13 amino acids. The CDR3 sequence is CTSSRGSNNEQFF. CDR3 sequence (DNA): TGTACCAGCAGCCGAGGATCCAACAATGAGCAGTTCTTC.

This clonotype was seen many times. V and J are TRBV10-1 and TRBJ1-2; D is ambiguous. The germline CDR1 and CDR2 sequences are WNHNN and SYGVQD (reference sequence). This CDR3 has 14 residues. V was pared by 3 bases and J by 4 bases, with 12 bases between. Written as DNA, the CDR3 is TGCGCCAGCAGTGAACTGGGGATCGTCTATGGCTACACCTTC. Translation gives CASSELGIVYGYTF.

As regards this clonotype: At one end the junction does not follow the germline gene, possibly because of a read error. The genes are TRBV11-2 and TRBJ2-7; D possibly corresponds to TRBD1 (5 bases). CDR3 size: 13 residues. From germline, CDR1 is SGHAT and CDR2 FQNNGV. The CDR3 bases are TGTGCCAGCAGCTTACCGACAGCCTACGAGCAATACTTC. Residues: CASSLPTAYEQYF.

On this clonotype itself: A read error is possible here, since a much larger clone lies one base away. The gene calls are TRBV6-2 or TRBV6-3 and TRBJ2-2; the D gene is possibly TRBD2 (6 bases). The CDR3 is 15 residues long. Germline V gives CDR1 MNHEY, CDR2 SVGEGT. This CDR3 is CASSYVQGTTGGLFF. The CDR3 nucleotides read TGTGCCAGCAGTTACGTGCAGGGAACGACCGGGGGGCTGTTTTTT.

This clonotype was seen repeatedly, ten times or more. V is TRBV12-3 or TRBV12-4 and J is TRBJ2-4; 13 bases are shared with TRBD2. Unmatched junction bases numbered 5, after V lost 3 bases and J lost 0 bases. CDR3 size: 18 residues. The CDR3 nucleotides are TGTGCCAGCAGTTTCGGGACTAGCGGGATCTTAGCCAAAAACATTCAGTACTTC. As protein: CASSFGTSGILAKNIQYF.

About this clonotype: An end of the junction differs from the germline gene, which may be a read error. The chain recombines TRBV5-5 with TRBJ2-2; 8 nucleotides line up with TRBD1. Germline values: CDR1 SGHKS, CDR2 YYEKEE (reference sequence). The CDR3 has 19 amino acids. CDR3 in DNA: TGTGCCAGCAGCTTGGACCAGGGGGCACCAAAGACGAACACCGGGGAGCCGTTTTTT. It yields the protein CASSLDQGAPKTNTGEPFF. The full variable domain, completed using reference TRBV5-5 and TRBJ2-2, is DAGVTQSPTHLIKTRGQQVTLRCSPISGHKSVSWYQQVLGQGPQFIFQYYEKEERGRGNFPDRFSARQFPNYSSELNVNALLLGDSALYLCASSLDQGAPKTNTGEPFFGEGSRLTVL.

The genes are TRBV2 and TRBJ2-3; perhaps TRBD1 as D (6 bases). CDR1 is SNHLY and CDR2 is FYNNEI in the germline V gene. V lost 1 base to trimming and J lost 0 bases, with 11 bases between them. The CDR3 contains 16 residues. CDR3 region: CASSEGGPTSTDTQYF. The CDR3 DNA follows: TGTGCCAGCAGTGAAGGGGGGCCGACGAGCACAGATACGCAGTATTTT.

In the case of this clonotype: Relative to the germline gene, one junction end is altered; a read error may explain this. The chain joins TRBV11-2 to TRBJ2-5; TRBD2 matches at 7 bases. Germline CDR1 reads SGHAT; CDR2 reads FQNNGV. CDR3 length equals 13 residues. The CDR3 DNA sequence: TGTGCCATCAGCCCCACTAGCGTCCAGACCCAGTACTTC. It encodes CAISPTSVQTQYF. Full variable domain (remainder filled in from reference TRBV11-2 and TRBJ2-5): EAGVAQSPRYKIIEKRQSVAFWCNPISGHATLYWYQQILGQGPKLLIQFQNNGVVDDSQLPKDRFSAERLKGVDSTLKIQPAKLEDSAVYLCAISPTSVQTQYFGPGTRLLVL.

Regarding this clonotype: A junction end diverges from the germline sequence, so it may reflect a read error. The CDR3 nucleotides are TGTGCCAGCAGCTCATTGGGCGGGAGGGCCGAGAACATTCAATACTTC. It is translated as CASSSLGGRAENIQYF. The gene calls are TRBV7-8 and TRBJ2-4; 9 positions match TRBD2. There are 16 residues in the CDR3. The V gene's germline CDR1 is SGHVS and CDR2 FQNEAQ.

This clonotype was seen only a few times. The chain combines TRBV5-1 with TRBJ1-1, with TRBD1 identical over 7 bases. Germline V lookup: CDR1 SGHRS, CDR2 YFSETQ. This CDR3 spans 14 amino acids. Trimming took 6 bases from V and 3 from J; bases not matched to a gene: 8. DNA of the CDR3: TGCGCCAGCAAGGACCAGGGGGATGACACTGAAGCTTTCTTT. Protein sequence: CASKDQGDDTEAFF.

Concerning this clonotype: This may come from a read error, since a much larger clone is one base off. The gene calls are TRBV29-1 and TRBJ2-7, with 7 bases identical to TRBD2. This CDR3 has 13 residues. Germline V gives CDR1 SQVTM, CDR2 ANQGSEA. After removal of 7 bases from V and 6 bases from J, the junction contained 12 bases not matched to a gene. In nucleotides, the CDR3 is TGCAGCGCCCTATGGACTAGTAAACGCGAGCAGTACTTC. Translated, it gives CSALWTSKREQYF.